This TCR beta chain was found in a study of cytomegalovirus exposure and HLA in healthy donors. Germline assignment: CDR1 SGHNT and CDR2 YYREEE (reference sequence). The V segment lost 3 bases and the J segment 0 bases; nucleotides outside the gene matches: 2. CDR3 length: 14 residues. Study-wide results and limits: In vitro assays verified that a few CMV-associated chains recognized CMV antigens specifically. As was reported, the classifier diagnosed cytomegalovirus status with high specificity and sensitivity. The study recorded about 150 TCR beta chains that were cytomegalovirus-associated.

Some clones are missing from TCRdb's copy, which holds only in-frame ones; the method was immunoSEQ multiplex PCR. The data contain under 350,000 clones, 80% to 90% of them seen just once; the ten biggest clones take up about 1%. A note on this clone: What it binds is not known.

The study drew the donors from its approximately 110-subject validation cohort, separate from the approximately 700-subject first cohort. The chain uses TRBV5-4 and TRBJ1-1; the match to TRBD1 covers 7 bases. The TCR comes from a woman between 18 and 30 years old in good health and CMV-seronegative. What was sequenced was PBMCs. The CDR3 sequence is CASSWDRVNTEAFF. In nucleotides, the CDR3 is TGTGCCAGCAGCTGGGACAGAGTGAACACTGAAGCTTTCTTT. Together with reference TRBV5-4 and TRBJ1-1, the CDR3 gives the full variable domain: ETGVTQSPTHLIKTRGQQVTLRCSSQSGHNTVSWYQQALGQGPQFIFQYYREEENGRGNFPPRFSGLQFPNYSSELNVNALELDDSALYLCASSWDRVNTEAFFGQGTRLTVV.